These T cell receptor beta chains were read from a single sample in a study of T cell responses to AZD1222 COVID-19 vaccine. The protocol was immunoSEQ multiplex PCR, while the TCRdb copy is restricted to in-frame clones and leaves out a portion. The table lists approximately 160,000 clones, about nine tenths of them singletons. This specimen was peripheral blood, taken on day 0 of AZD1222 vaccination. The receptors derive from an adult in good health. The CDR3 runs from the conserved cysteine through the conserved F or W. D genes are given only for firm matches. Some rows have no size entry. The others give once, few or many, or a class for an expanded clone.

J gene,D gene,V gene,clone size,CDR3 protein,CDR3 DNA
TRBJ2-7,TRBD1,TRBV7-2,NA,CASSQDRETYEQYF,TGTGCCAGCAGTCAGGACAGGGAGACCTACGAGCAGTACTTC
TRBJ2-7,TRBD2,TRBV4-1,NA,CASSPTPGTSNHEQYF,TGCGCCAGCAGCCCGACGCCCGGGACTAGCAACCACGAGCAGTACTTC
TRBJ2-7,NA,TRBV7-8,NA,CASSRGTPGREQYF,TGTGCCAGCAGCCGAGGGACACCCGGTCGAGAGCAGTACTTC
TRBJ2-2,NA,TRBV3-1/TRBV3-2,once,CASSQDTGLNTGELFF,TGTGCCAGCAGCCAAGATACCGGGCTAAACACCGGGGAGCTGTTTTTT
TRBJ1-2,TRBD1,TRBV6-5,NA,CASSYRQGARGYTF,TGTGCCAGCAGTTATCGGCAGGGGGCGCGGGGCTACACCTTC
TRBJ1-6,NA,TRBV9,NA,CASSVAGGPLHF,TGTGCCAGCAGCGTAGCTGGGGGGCCCCTCCACTTT
TRBJ1-1,NA,TRBV2,NA,CASRSLRGGTEAFF,TGTGCCAGCAGATCTCTCCGGGGAGGCACTGAAGCTTTCTTT
TRBJ1-2,TRBD1,TRBV10-2,NA,CASSDLTGGEYYGYTF,TGCGCCAGCAGTGATCTGACAGGGGGCGAGTACTATGGCTACACCTTC
TRBJ1-4,NA,TRBV29-1,once,CSVGRGTNEKLFF,TGCAGCGTGGGGCGGGGAACTAATGAAAAACTGTTTTTT
TRBJ2-1,TRBD2,TRBV2,NA,CASSEAGTSGRGEQFF,TGTGCCAGCAGTGAAGCGGGGACTAGCGGGCGAGGGGAGCAGTTCTTC
TRBJ1-4,TRBD1,TRBV19,NA,CASSTYRGRREKLFF,TGTGCCAGTAGTACCTACAGGGGGCGGCGTGAAAAACTGTTTTTT
TRBJ1-4,TRBD1,TRBV25-1,NA,CASSESRGRTNEKLFF,TGTGCCAGCAGTGAATCTAGGGGGCGTACTAATGAAAAACTGTTTTTT
TRBJ2-2,NA,TRBV10-3,NA,CAISDISGTSNTGELFF,TGTGCCATCAGTGACATTTCCGGGACATCCAACACCGGGGAGCTGTTTTTT
TRBJ2-1,TRBD2,TRBV28,NA,CASSLLAGGRNEQFF,TGTGCCAGCAGTTTATTGGCGGGGGGCCGCAATGAGCAGTTCTTC
TRBJ1-2,NA,TRBV19,NA,CASSMPGLDYGYTF,TGTGCCAGTAGTATGCCGGGTCTAGACTATGGCTACACCTTC
TRBJ1-1,TRBD1,TRBV28,NA,CASSPPGGEDTEAFF,TGTGCCAGCAGTCCCCCAGGGGGCGAGGACACTGAAGCTTTCTTT
TRBJ2-3,TRBD1,TRBV2,few,CASSRRDRVSDTQYF,TGTGCCAGCAGCCGAAGGGACAGGGTGTCAGATACGCAGTATTTT
TRBJ2-4,NA,TRBV5-8,NA,CASSLLGARHIQYF,TGTGCCAGCAGCTTGCTGGGGGCTAGGCACATTCAGTACTTC
TRBJ1-2,NA,TRBV28,NA,CASSLQEYGYTF,TGTGCCAGCAGTCTCCAGGAATATGGCTACACCTTC
TRBJ1-1,NA,TRBV28,NA,CASSFWGGAAEAFF,TGTGCCAGCAGTTTTTGGGGTGGGGCGGCTGAAGCTTTCTTT
TRBJ1-1,NA,TRBV9,once,CASSVELGMNTEAFF,TGTGCCAGCAGCGTAGAGTTAGGCATGAACACTGAAGCTTTCTTT
TRBJ1-4,TRBD1,TRBV29-1,NA,CSAGGQLNEKLFF,TGCAGCGCCGGGGGACAGCTTAATGAAAAACTGTTTTTT
TRBJ2-2,TRBD2,TRBV18,NA,CASYAGGTGELFF,TGTGCCAGCTACGCGGGGGGAACCGGGGAGCTGTTTTTT
TRBJ1-5,NA,TRBV11-3,once,CASSPCPRAHQPQHF,TGTGCCAGCAGCCCTTGCCCACGGGCCCATCAGCCCCAGCATTTT
TRBJ1-6,NA,TRBV4-1,NA,CASSQDTAGRGASPLHF,TGCGCCAGCAGCCAAGATACAGCCGGGAGAGGGGCTTCACCCCTCCACTTT
TRBJ1-2,TRBD1,TRBV12-3/TRBV12-4,NA,CASSPTGIGYTF,TGTGCCAGCAGTCCGACAGGGATCGGCTACACCTTC
TRBJ1-2,NA,TRBV20-1,NA,CSAELNYGYTF,TGCAGTGCCGAACTCAACTATGGCTACACCTTC
TRBJ1-5,TRBD1,TRBV28,NA,CASTYRGSNQPQHF,TGTGCCAGCACCTACAGGGGGAGCAATCAGCCCCAGCATTTT
TRBJ2-1,TRBD1,TRBV4-3,NA,CASSAGQGLFNEQFF,TGCGCCAGCTCCGCGGGACAGGGGTTATTCAATGAGCAGTTCTTC
TRBJ1-1,NA,TRBV19,NA,CASSMGPGVNTEAFF,TGTGCCAGTAGTATGGGGCCTGGGGTGAACACTGAAGCTTTCTTT
TRBJ2-6,TRBD1,TRBV4-1,once,CASSPIRQGWVGANVLTF,TGCGCCAGCAGCCCCATAAGACAGGGGTGGGTTGGGGCCAACGTCCTGACTTTC
TRBJ1-2,NA,TRBV15,NA,CATSRALQVVGYTF,TGTGCCACCAGCAGGGCTTTACAAGTGGTTGGCTACACCTTC
TRBJ1-2,NA,TRBV18,NA,CASSPPTGGPYGYTF,TGTGCCAGCTCACCACCAACCGGGGGCCCCTATGGCTACACCTTC
TRBJ2-2,TRBD2,TRBV19,NA,CASSIEAASGNGELFF,TGTGCCAGTAGTATAGAGGCAGCTAGCGGCAACGGGGAGCTGTTTTTT
TRBJ1-5,NA,TRBV7-3,NA,CASSKNNQPQHF,TGTGCCAGCAGCAAGAACAATCAGCCCCAGCATTTT
TRBJ1-3,NA,TRBV5-1,NA,CASSLGSPGNTIYF,TGCGCCAGCAGCTTGGGGAGTCCTGGAAACACCATATATTTT
TRBJ1-4,NA,TRBV10-3,NA,CAISEPDADEKLFF,TGTGCCATCAGTGAACCCGATGCCGATGAAAAACTGTTTTTT
TRBJ1-1,TRBD1,TRBV5-1,NA,CASSAGTGGWALF,TGCGCCAGCAGCGCCGGGACAGGGGGCTGGGCTCTCTTT
TRBJ2-7,NA,TRBV3-1/TRBV3-2,NA,CATGGGSYRAYEQYF,TGTGCCACCGGAGGTGGGTCCTACAGGGCCTACGAGCAGTACTTC
TRBJ1-5,NA,TRBV19,NA,CASTWGGNQPQHF,TGTGCCAGTACTTGGGGAGGCAATCAGCCCCAGCATTTT
TRBJ1-2,NA,TRBV5-6,NA,CASSLWAGSGYTF,TGTGCCAGCAGCTTGTGGGCAGGGAGTGGCTACACCTTC
TRBJ1-1,TRBD1,TRBV5-1,NA,CASSPQAGQGISEAFF,TGCGCCAGCAGCCCGCAGGCGGGACAGGGGATCTCTGAAGCTTTCTTT
TRBJ1-1,NA,TRBV6-5,NA,CASSYFSRVTEAFF,TGTGCCAGCAGTTATTTTTCGCGTGTCACTGAAGCTTTCTTT
TRBJ1-1,NA,TRBV7-2,NA,CASSFIRLQEAFF,TGTGCCAGCAGCTTCATACGGCTTCAGGAAGCTTTCTTT
TRBJ2-2,TRBD1,TRBV4-1,NA,CASSQDRGTGRTGELFF,TGCGCCAGCAGCCAAGATCGGGGGACAGGGCGCACCGGGGAGCTGTTTTTT
TRBJ1-5,TRBD1,TRBV10-1,NA,CATIGTGSHRDSNQPQHF,TGCGCCACCATAGGGACAGGATCCCACAGGGATAGCAATCAGCCCCAGCATTTT
TRBJ2-3,TRBD1,TRBV7-3,NA,CASSLTAPGQGVDTQYF,TGTGCCAGCAGCTTAACGGCGCCGGGACAGGGGGTAGATACGCAGTATTTT
TRBJ1-2,NA,TRBV19,NA,CASSIPLDSQANYGYTF,TGTGCCAGTAGTATCCCCTTGGACAGTCAAGCTAACTATGGCTACACCTTC
TRBJ1-3,TRBD1,TRBV7-8,NA,CATTLNQGASGNTIYF,TGTGCCACGACCCTAAACCAGGGGGCATCGGGAAACACCATATATTTT
TRBJ1-5,TRBD1,TRBV28,NA,CASSYGDRGSNQPQHF,TGTGCCAGCAGTTACGGGGACAGGGGTAGCAATCAGCCCCAGCATTTT
TRBJ1-5,NA,TRBV2,NA,CASTQLRVNQPQHF,TGTGCCAGCACCCAGCTCAGGGTTAATCAGCCCCAGCATTTT
TRBJ1-2,NA,TRBV18,NA,CASSPLDRNYGYTF,TGTGCCAGCTCACCCCTCGACCGGAACTATGGCTACACCTTC
TRBJ1-4,TRBD1,TRBV2,NA,CASSNTGDEKLFF,TGTGCCAGCAGTAATACAGGGGATGAAAAACTGTTTTTT
TRBJ2-1,NA,TRBV7-3,once,CASSLNVGNEQFF,TGTGCCAGCAGCTTAAACGTAGGGAATGAGCAGTTCTTC
TRBJ2-1,NA,TRBV28,once,CASKVSRPHNEQFF,TGTGCCAGCAAGGTTTCCAGGCCTCACAATGAGCAGTTCTTC
TRBJ2-7,TRBD2,TRBV6-1,NA,CASSEPGLAYEQYF,TGTGCCAGCAGTGAACCAGGACTAGCCTACGAGCAGTACTTC
TRBJ1-1,NA,TRBV12-5,NA,CASGLEGGVEAFF,TGTGCTAGTGGTTTGGAGGGGGGGGTTGAAGCTTTCTTT